This T cell receptor (beta chain) was sequenced for a study of shared clonotypes between healthy human individuals. When replicate PCRs were run on sorted subsets, they used 200 to 250 ng DNA, tens of thousands of T cell genomes. The repertoire was sequenced with immunoSEQ multiplex PCR; TCRdb's copy has only in-frame clones and lacks some. Of about 2.3 million clones in the sample, around 93% were seen once. Regarding this clone: Additional DNA sequences in this sample encode the identical CDR3.

Healthy adults negative for HIV, lacking recent acute infections or vaccinations, served as donors. Donors, without exception, were Caucasian adults residing in Nashville, Tennessee. Memory CD4+ cells were the fraction left after CD45RA+ naive selection. Sequencing was performed on naive CD4+ T cells from PBMCs. Subset of the sample: CD45RA+ positively selected. The receptor's source is a man aged 18 to 29 in good health. Some clones in this sample may be carry-over from other donors' samples.

The CDR3 reads CASGRGSSYNEQFF. The CDR3 DNA reads TGTGCCAGCGGGCGCGGGAGCTCCTACAATGAGCAGTTCTTC. This chain links TRBV2 with TRBJ2-1; 7 positions agree with TRBD2. CDR3 length: 14 amino acids. CDR1 and CDR2 from the germline V gene are SNHLY and FYNNEI. V dropped 8 bases and J dropped 0; count of bases not matched to a gene: 4.